This T cell receptor beta chain emerged from a study of blood T cell repertoires in COVID-19. For the study at large: PBMCs, B-cell-depleted T cells, or T cells were the source of the cDNA or gDNA that made up the material.

While infection was still active, Seattle patients were enrolled and then followed longitudinally. The V segment lost 0 bases and the J segment 6 bases; nucleotides outside the gene matches: 9. Germline V lookup: CDR1 SGDLS, CDR2 YYNGEE. The length of the CDR3 is 16 residues. In the authors' methods: Using reference gene primer amplification, nucleated cell counts were estimated. TCRdb keeps only in-frame clones here, not all; method: immunoSEQ multiplex PCR. V and J calls and clone size are copied from that table; D and trimming were computed from the DNA. This table has over 250,000 clones, less than 90% appearing once.

Sample: peripheral blood. The sequence came from a woman in her sixties or seventies with COVID-19, enrolled during active disease. The J gene is TRBJ2-3, the V gene TRBV9, with 8 bases that match TRBD2. CDR3 coding DNA: TGTGCCAGCAGCGTAGTTGCCGGGACTAGTTGGGATACGCAGTATTTT. Its protein is CASSVVAGTSWDTQYF.